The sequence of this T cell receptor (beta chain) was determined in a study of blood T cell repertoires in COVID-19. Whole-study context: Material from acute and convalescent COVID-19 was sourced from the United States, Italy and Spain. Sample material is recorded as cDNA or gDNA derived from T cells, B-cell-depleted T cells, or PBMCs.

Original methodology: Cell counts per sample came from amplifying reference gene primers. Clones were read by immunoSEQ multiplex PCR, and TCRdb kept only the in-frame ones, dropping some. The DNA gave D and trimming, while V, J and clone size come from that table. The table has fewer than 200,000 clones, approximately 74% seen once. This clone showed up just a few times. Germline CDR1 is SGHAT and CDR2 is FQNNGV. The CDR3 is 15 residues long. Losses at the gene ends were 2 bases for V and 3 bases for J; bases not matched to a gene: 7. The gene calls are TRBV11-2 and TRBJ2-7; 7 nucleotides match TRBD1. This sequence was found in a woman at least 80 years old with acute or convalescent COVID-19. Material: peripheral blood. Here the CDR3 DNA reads TGTGCCAGCAGCTTAATACAGGGGATGAACTACGAGCAGTACTTC. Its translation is CASSLIQGMNYEQYF.